This TCR beta chain comes out of a study of cytomegalovirus exposure and HLA in healthy donors. Though nominally healthy at sampling, donors likely had unrecorded immune exposures. On this clone: What it binds is not known.

PCR primers comprised 60 Vbeta and 13 Jbeta primers. Only in-frame clones appear in the TCRdb table, and some are missing; sequencing was by immunoSEQ multiplex PCR. This sample carries 150,000 to 200,000 clones, roughly 75% of them seen once, and the ten largest clones take around 4.6%. Notes on the study in general: In a later analysis, DRB1 alleles had the most associated TCRs; HLA-C alleles the fewest.

This TCR derives from a male donor in good health and CMV-seronegative. The sample consisted of PBMCs.

CDR3: CASSLRTGVMNTEAFF. The CDR3 DNA reads TGTGCCAGCAGCCTCAGGACAGGGGTCATGAACACTGAAGCTTTCTTT. The chain recombines TRBV5-6 with TRBJ1-1; 9 bases map to TRBD1. The CDR3 sequence is 16 residues long. In germline, CDR1 is SGHDT, CDR2 YYEEEE. The V segment lost 4 bases and the J segment 0 bases; nucleotides outside the gene matches: 7.